The T cell receptor (beta chain) described here comes from a study of blood T cell repertoires in COVID-19 (dated by TCRdb to about 2020). About the study as a whole: Samples covering the acute and convalescent phases of COVID-19 were provided by collaborators in the United States, Italy and Spain. The material from the prospective study consisted of cDNA or gDNA derived from T cells, B-cell-depleted T cells, or PBMCs. The samples were drawn from the first 160 participants of the ongoing ImmuneRACE study and from about 1,200 subjects provided by 6 global collaborators. The sample metadata nearly always contained a de-identified subject ID, COVID-19 status, age in years and sex. Subjects who had been exposed to COVID-19, were actively infected with it, or had recovered from it provided the deeply sampled blood TCRbeta repertoires that made up the dataset. Where HLA class I and class II types were available, the types were taken from metadata supplied by the sample provider, not from assay-based typing. A freely available public database, intended as a resource for researchers studying the immune response to SARS-CoV-2, is where the repertoires were released. Summary of the overall study and its limitations: The quantity of clinical and demographic metadata differed by source and by participant and was supplied without curation.

The CDR3 measures 15 amino acids from cysteine to phenylalanine. Of all the DNA, just the CDR3 is kept, 45 bases in frame from base 1. For this chain, trimming is 2 bases at the V end and 2 bases at the J end, and the number of junction bases without a gene match is 7. Sequences SGHRS (CDR1) and YFSETQ (CDR2) are obtained from the germline V gene. In regard to this clone: It lacks a known antigen. Base qualities were left out, and no much larger clone turns up one base away.

The immunoSEQ Assay, a bias-controlled multiplex PCR, was used to amplify TCRbeta CDR3 regions from genomic DNA. Processing in the source paper ran as follows. Nucleated cell counts per sample were estimated from amplification of reference gene primers within the assay. To quantify the absolute abundance of each unique TCRbeta CDR3 rearrangement, sequence reads were collapsed and filtered. For each sample, productive Simpson clonality was calculated as the square root of Simpson's diversity index across productive rearrangements. This immuneACCESS table, as held by TCRdb, lists in-frame sequences with V and J called but not all clones. Of the missing ones, under half trace to an unresolved V gene in checked studies; the others have no known cause. D and trimming were read from the DNA, whereas the V and J calls and clone size are those reported in that table. In all, the sample holds about 200,000 clones, and about three quarters of those were seen once. The ten largest clonotypes hold less than 6% of the sample.

Collaborating institutions collected whole blood in K2EDTA tubes following their own protocols. Collaborator samples were shipped for TCRbeta analysis as frozen whole blood, isolated PBMCs, or DNA extracted from either sample type. The receptor was isolated from a woman in her 70s with acute or convalescent COVID-19. Recombination joined TRBV5-1 with TRBJ2-7; a stretch of 7 junction bases matches TRBD1. Sample: peripheral blood. The DNA is TGCGCCAGCAGCTTTACCGGGACAGCAACCTACGAGCAGTACTTC. Its translation reads: CASSFTGTATYEQYF.